These 10 T cell receptor beta chains came from one sample sequenced in a study of blood T cell repertoires in COVID-19. Generated by immunoSEQ multiplex PCR, the TCRdb table keeps only in-frame clones and is missing some. Altogether under 200,000 clones are present, 88% being singletons, with the ten largest covering around 2%. Input material: peripheral blood. Source of these receptors: a man between 45 and 60 years old who had recovered from COVID-19.

The V and J genes are TRBV7-9 and TRBJ2-3; no firm D call. V was cut by 3 bases and J by 4 bases, with 11 bases left in between. CDR3 length equals 14 residues. Per germline, CDR1 SEHNR and CDR2 FQNEAQ (reference sequence). For the CDR3, the DNA is TGTGCCAGCAGCTTTGGCCCATCCCCAGATACGCAGTATTTT. It yields the protein CASSFGPSPDTQYF.

The V gene is TRBV7-2, the J gene TRBJ2-3; TRBD1 matches at 9 bases. CDR1 and CDR2 (germline): SGHTA, FQGNSA. This CDR3 has 16 residues. The J segment lost 2 bases and the V segment lost 4 bases, leaving 7 bases of the junction unmatched. CDR3 residues: CASSWAGTGPTDTQYF. The CDR3, as DNA: TGTGCCAGCAGCTGGGCCGGGACAGGGCCCACAGATACGCAGTATTTT.

J is TRBJ2-3 and V is TRBV19; TRBD2 aligns across 13 bases. Germline CDR1 and CDR2: LNHDA and SQIVND (reference sequence). The J segment lost 4 bases and the V segment lost 3 bases, leaving 7 bases of the junction unmatched. This CDR3 comprises 17 residues. In DNA form, the CDR3 reads TGTGCCAGTAGTATCATACTAGCGGGGGGGCCGTCAGATACGCAGTATTTT. This codes for CASSIILAGGPSDTQYF.

The V call is TRBV6-1, the J call TRBJ2-7, with a possible D match to TRBD2 (5 bases). V dropped 2 bases and J dropped 6 bases, with 8 bases sitting between them. CDR3 length: 12 residues. Per germline, CDR1 MNHNS and CDR2 SASEGT. CDR3 region: CASSESAGEQYF. For the CDR3, the DNA is TGTGCCAGCAGTGAATCCGCGGGCGAGCAGTACTTC.

This clone showed up just a few times. The V call is TRBV4-3, the J call TRBJ2-2; TRBD2 matches at 13 bases. The V gene end was trimmed by 2 bases and the J gene end by 5 bases; junction bases not matched to a gene: 8. The germline V gene has CDR1 LGHNA and CDR2 YSLEER. The length of the CDR3 is 18 residues. The CDR3 reads CASSQILTSGRGTGELFF. The CDR3 region has the DNA TGCGCCAGCAGCCAAATACTTACTAGCGGGAGGGGAACCGGGGAGCTGTTTTTT.

The chain employs TRBV30 and TRBJ1-1, with TRBD1 matching over 9 bases. J was trimmed by 4 bases and V by 6 bases; bases with no gene match: 21. Germline loops: CDR1 GTSNPN, CDR2 SVGIG (reference sequence). The CDR3 length is 18 residues. The CDR3 DNA reads as TGTGCCTGCATTCGGTGGGGACAGGGCCTCGGTGGGGGCACTGAAGCTTTCTTT. The encoded protein is CACIRWGQGLGGGTEAFF. The whole variable domain, filled in from reference TRBV30 and TRBJ1-1, reads SQTIHQWPATLVQPVGSPLSLECTVEGTSNPNLYWYRQAAGRGLQLLFYSVGIGQISSEVPQNLSASRPQDRQFILSSKKLLLSDSGFYLCACIRWGQGLGGGTEAFFGQGTRLTVV.

The rearrangement links TRBV18 to TRBJ2-3, with 9 bases aligning to TRBD2. Germline assignment: CDR1 KGHSH and CDR2 LQKENI. V shed 1 base, J shed 5 bases, and the junction held 13 bases outside the gene matches. The CDR3 is 18 amino acids. CDR3 sequence reads: CASSPLPAGGIGEDTQYF. The DNA of the CDR3 is TGTGCCAGCTCACCACTCCCAGCGGGAGGAATAGGGGAAGATACGCAGTATTTT.

V gene TRBV12-3 or TRBV12-4 combines with J gene TRBJ2-2; a possible D gene is TRBD1 (5 bases). The CDR3 spans 11 residues. Trimming shortened V by 7 bases and J by 7 bases, and 7 bases separated the two germline ends. The CDR3 here is CASTRGGELFF. The CDR3 DNA reads TGTGCCAGCACAAGGGGCGGGGAGCTGTTTTTT.

The genes are TRBV19 and TRBJ1-2, with a tentative D call TRBD1 (5 bases). V dropped 7 bases and J dropped 4 bases, with 10 bases sitting between them. The CDR3 loop spans 12 amino acids. The germline gives CDR1 LNHDA, CDR2 SQIVND (reference sequence). The CDR3 region has the DNA TGTGCCAGTATGGTGGGGGGCTATGGCTACACCTTC. Amino acid sequence: CASMVGGYGYTF.

This rearrangement joins TRBV7-2 to TRBJ2-1; possible D gene TRBD2, 5 bases. This CDR3 has 12 residues. CDR1 and CDR2 (germline): SGHTA, FQGNSA. The V and J ends lost 1 base and 9 bases respectively, with 7 bases between them. As DNA, the CDR3 is TGTGCCAGCAGCTTAGGGAGGCGTGAGCAGTTCTTC. As protein: CASSLGRREQFF.